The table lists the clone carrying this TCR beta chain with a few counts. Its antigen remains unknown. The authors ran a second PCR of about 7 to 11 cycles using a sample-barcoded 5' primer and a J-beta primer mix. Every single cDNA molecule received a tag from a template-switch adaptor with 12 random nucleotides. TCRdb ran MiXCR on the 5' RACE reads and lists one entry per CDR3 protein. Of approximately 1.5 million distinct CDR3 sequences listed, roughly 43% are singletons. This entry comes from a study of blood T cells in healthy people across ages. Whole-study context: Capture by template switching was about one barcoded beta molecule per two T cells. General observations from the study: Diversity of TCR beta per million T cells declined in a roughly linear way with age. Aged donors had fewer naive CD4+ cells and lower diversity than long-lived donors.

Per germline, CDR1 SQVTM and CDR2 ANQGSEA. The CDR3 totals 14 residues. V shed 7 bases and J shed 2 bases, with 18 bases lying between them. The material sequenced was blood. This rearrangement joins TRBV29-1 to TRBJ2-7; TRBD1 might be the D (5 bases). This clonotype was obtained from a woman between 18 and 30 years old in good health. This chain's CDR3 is CSARFDSGPYEQYF. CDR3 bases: TGCAGCGCCCGGTTCGACAGTGGGCCCTACGAGCAGTACTTC.